Listed below are T cell receptor beta chains from one sample, sequenced in a study of post-analysis software for immune sequencing data. TCRdb recomputed calls from the PCR reads with MiXCR, one row per CDR3 protein. This table holds approximately 730,000 distinct CDR3 sequences, roughly 50% found once. The sequencing sample was made of blood. These receptors all come from a girl aged 10-17 years with multiple sclerosis. Both conserved end residues are trimmed from each CDR3.

j_gene: TRBJ2-1; v_gene: TRBV6-5; CDR3aa: ASSKDRSYNEQF
j_gene: TRBJ1-5; v_gene: TRBV20-1; CDR3aa: SASRSNQPQH
j_gene: TRBJ2-7; v_gene: TRBV4-1; CDR3aa: ASSQKEPGYEQY
j_gene: TRBJ2-3; v_gene: TRBV12-3/TRBV12-4; CDR3aa: ASSRYSGSTDTQY
j_gene: -; v_gene: TRBV2; CDR3aa: ASANSLAEGKTQY
j_gene: TRBJ2-7; v_gene: TRBV7-2; CDR3aa: ASRPASGSREQY
j_gene: TRBJ2-3; v_gene: TRBV12-3/TRBV12-4; CDR3aa: ASSSESSTDTQY
j_gene: TRBJ2-7; v_gene: TRBV2; CDR3aa: ASTPGPSLYEQY
j_gene: TRBJ1-2; v_gene: TRBV10-3; CDR3aa: AISESADYGYT
j_gene: TRBJ2-7; v_gene: TRBV20-1; CDR3aa: SARDELVYYEQY
j_gene: TRBJ2-3; v_gene: TRBV6-5; CDR3aa: ASSYSLSGSHHSTDTQY
j_gene: TRBJ2-3; v_gene: TRBV9; CDR3aa: ASSVPESGTGDTQY
j_gene: TRBJ2-6; v_gene: TRBV10-3; CDR3aa: AIRELHSGANVLT
j_gene: TRBJ2-7; v_gene: TRBV4-3; CDR3aa: ASSQDGGLASYEQY
j_gene: TRBJ2-5; v_gene: TRBV6-1; CDR3aa: ASSEDVGTGRQETQY
j_gene: TRBJ2-1; v_gene: TRBV4-2; CDR3aa: ASSRGGRANEQF
j_gene: TRBJ2-3; v_gene: TRBV11-3; CDR3aa: ASSLGVGLAGVSDTQY
j_gene: TRBJ2-1; v_gene: TRBV4-3; CDR3aa: ASSQAVLAGAEQF
j_gene: TRBJ2-1; v_gene: TRBV9; CDR3aa: ASSGGQGANEQF
j_gene: TRBJ2-5; v_gene: TRBV7-6; CDR3aa: ASSLAVASGRETQY
j_gene: TRBJ1-2; v_gene: TRBV7-9; CDR3aa: ASSSARTGRMNYGYT
j_gene: TRBJ2-7; v_gene: TRBV5-6; CDR3aa: ASRSSGTSYEQY
j_gene: TRBJ1-6; v_gene: TRBV27; CDR3aa: ASSSDRGGSPLH
j_gene: TRBJ2-3; v_gene: TRBV6-5; CDR3aa: ASSYLRGNTDTQY
j_gene: TRBJ2-7; v_gene: TRBV3-1; CDR3aa: ASSQPGRDAAGGEQY
j_gene: TRBJ2-3; v_gene: TRBV6-1; CDR3aa: ASSDALLTDTQY
j_gene: TRBJ1-2; v_gene: TRBV20-1; CDR3aa: SARAWTGGHGYT
j_gene: TRBJ2-7; v_gene: TRBV29-1; CDR3aa: SVVGQGFHSEQY
j_gene: TRBJ2-3; v_gene: TRBV28; CDR3aa: ATTQGTMVTDTQY
j_gene: TRBJ1-2; v_gene: TRBV28; CDR3aa: ASSTRAGYT
j_gene: TRBJ2-3; v_gene: TRBV27; CDR3aa: ASSRPRTDTQY
j_gene: TRBJ2-3; v_gene: TRBV19; CDR3aa: ASTDRGLTDTQY
j_gene: TRBJ2-6; v_gene: TRBV7-2; CDR3aa: AISGAAGANVLT
j_gene: TRBJ2-7; v_gene: TRBV29-1; CDR3aa: SYSHRGREQY
j_gene: TRBJ2-1; v_gene: TRBV6-6; CDR3aa: ASSYSGGTYNEQF
j_gene: TRBJ2-5; v_gene: TRBV6-1; CDR3aa: ASSPSRGKGETQY
j_gene: TRBJ1-1; v_gene: TRBV9; CDR3aa: ASSVGGRDQTINTEAF
j_gene: TRBJ1-2; v_gene: TRBV6-6; CDR3aa: ASSQTGGNGYT
j_gene: TRBJ2-1; v_gene: TRBV27; CDR3aa: ASSWREGREQF
j_gene: TRBJ1-1; v_gene: TRBV12-3/TRBV12-4; CDR3aa: ASRFGDSAEAF
j_gene: -; v_gene: TRBV9; CDR3aa: ASSARDTNYEQY
j_gene: TRBJ2-1; v_gene: TRBV20-1; CDR3aa: SARDHLLAGRGDEQF
j_gene: TRBJ2-5; v_gene: TRBV3-1; CDR3aa: ASSQGGTSRETQY
j_gene: TRBJ2-1; v_gene: TRBV5-1; CDR3aa: ASSLGGLAFNEQF
j_gene: TRBJ2-1; v_gene: TRBV7-8; CDR3aa: ASSNLVVAPYNEQF
j_gene: TRBJ1-2; v_gene: TRBV2; CDR3aa: ASSEAMDRGRNYGYT
j_gene: TRBJ2-3; v_gene: TRBV24-1; CDR3aa: ATSASSGWADTQY
j_gene: TRBJ1-1; v_gene: TRBV20-1; CDR3aa: SARDGAHTEAF
j_gene: TRBJ2-7; v_gene: TRBV6-2/TRBV6-3; CDR3aa: ASSYSTGLTTGEQY
j_gene: TRBJ2-1; v_gene: TRBV7-9; CDR3aa: ASSSGPTSPNEQF
j_gene: TRBJ2-5; v_gene: TRBV20-1; CDR3aa: SASEGARETQY
j_gene: TRBJ2-3; v_gene: TRBV5-1; CDR3aa: ASSSGQTDTQY
j_gene: TRBJ2-2; v_gene: TRBV5-1; CDR3aa: ASSWSPTANTGELF
j_gene: TRBJ2-2; v_gene: TRBV15; CDR3aa: ATTGVGVGELF
j_gene: TRBJ2-5; v_gene: TRBV5-1; CDR3aa: ASSWGGLDQETQY
j_gene: TRBJ2-3; v_gene: TRBV11-3; CDR3aa: ASTQGTDTQY